The T cell receptor beta chain under discussion was sequenced for a study of shared clonotypes between healthy human individuals. Recent acute infections and vaccinations were absent in the healthy HIV-negative adult donors. Germline V gives CDR1 GTSNPN, CDR2 SVGIG (reference sequence). The CDR3 extends over 14 amino acids. Trimming removed 5 bases at V and 12 bases at J, with 23 bases between. This clone appeared once. Its antigen is still unknown. TCRdb keeps only in-frame clones here, not all; method: immunoSEQ multiplex PCR. The sample yields about 2,500,000 clones, 85% to 95% seen once. Broader study findings: At large depth, rarefaction still showed sorted-subset sequencing to be incomplete.

The sample consisted of naive CD4+ T cells sorted from blood. As to subset: CD45RA+ positively selected. This TCR was sampled from a man between 18 and 29 years old in good health. V is TRBV30 and J is TRBJ2-1; D could derive from TRBD1 or TRBD2 (5 bases each). DNA for the CDR3: TGTGCCTGGGGGATGGGGGTCCTTAAAAAAATGCAGTTCTTC. Translation: CAWGMGVLKKMQFF.